One sample yielded the 5 T cell receptor beta chains listed below, sequenced in a study of blood T cell repertoires in COVID-19. TCRdb keeps only in-frame clones here, not all; method: immunoSEQ multiplex PCR. The sample records around 180,000 clones, roughly four fifths being singletons. Material: peripheral blood. The receptor source for this set is a human donor in a cohort sampled during active COVID-19.

The chain is built from TRBV14 and TRBJ1-6, with no clear D. Trimming shortened V by 0 bases and J by 5 bases, and 11 bases separated the two germline ends. CDR1 and CDR2 (germline): SGHDN, FVKESK. The CDR3 runs 16 residues. The CDR3 nucleotides are TGTGCCAGCAGCCAAGATAAGCGGACTAATAATTCACCCCTCCACTTT. As protein: CASSQDKRTNNSPLHF.

In its sample, this clone was seen once. This sequence joins TRBV18 and TRBJ1-5; 9 bases line up with TRBD1. This CDR3 region has 15 residues. Per germline, CDR1 KGHSH and CDR2 LQKENI. V dropped 6 bases and J dropped 2; count of bases not matched to a gene: 5. For the CDR3, the DNA is TGTGCCAGCTCCAGGACAGGGGCGGGCAATCAGCCCCAGCATTTT. Translation gives CASSRTGAGNQPQHF. The complete variable domain, with remaining parts taken from reference TRBV18 and TRBJ1-5, reads NAGVMQNPRHLVRRRGQEARLRCSPMKGHSHVYWYRQLPEEGLKFMVYLQKENIIDESGMPKERFSAEFPKEGPSILRIQQVVRGDSAAYFCASSRTGAGNQPQHFGDGTRLSIL.

The chain recombines TRBV3-1 (or the pseudogene TRBV3-2) with TRBJ1-2; D ambiguous. This CDR3 has 11 residues. Trimming stripped 6 bases from V and 7 bases from J, with 9 bases between. CDR1 is LGHDT, CDR2 YNNKEL, per germline (reference sequence). CDR3 sequence reads: CASRWCGGYTF. The CDR3 nucleotides are TGTGCCAGCAGATGGTGCGGTGGCTACACCTTC.

The rearrangement links TRBV6-5 to TRBJ1-2; D possibly corresponds to TRBD1 (5 bases). There are 12 residues in the CDR3. The ends were cut back, 5 bases at V and 7 bases at J, with 11 bases in the middle. Germline CDR1 reads MNHEY; CDR2 reads SVGAGI. This CDR3 reads CASSPNGGGYTF. DNA for the CDR3: TGTGCCAGCAGTCCTAACGGGGGTGGCTACACCTTC.

The rearrangement links TRBV6-2 or TRBV6-3 to TRBJ2-1; no definite D call. The length of the CDR3 is 14 residues. CDR1 is MNHEY and CDR2 is SVGEGT in the germline V gene. The V end lost 5 bases, the J end lost 2 bases, and 10 bases lay between the germline ends. CDR3 region: CASSPARAYNEQFF. In nucleotides, the CDR3 is TGTGCCAGCAGTCCCGCCCGGGCCTACAATGAGCAGTTCTTC.